This T cell receptor (beta chain) was identified during a study of T cell responses to AZD1222 COVID-19 vaccine. Across the whole study: Second-dose timings of about 4 or about 12 weeks were pooled.

Study results and caveats: Spike-wide coverage was observed for vaccine-associated CD4 TCRs, with dominant responses at 160-218 and 743-854. The sample set comprised mostly white British donors with more females, and clonal diversity was possibly underestimated.

Per the germline V gene, CDR1 is KGHDR and CDR2 is SFDVKD. After removal of 3 bases from V and 4 bases from J, the junction contained 8 bases not matched to a gene. This CDR3 comprises 16 residues. The protocol was immunoSEQ multiplex PCR, while the TCRdb copy is restricted to in-frame clones and leaves out a portion. This sample has 150,000 to 200,000 clones, with under 95% found just once. A word on this clone: Its specificity is unknown.

The TCR was taken from an adult in good health. Material: peripheral blood, obtained on day 0 of AZD1222 vaccination. The chain combines TRBV24-1 with TRBJ2-7; 10 bases map to TRBD2. The CDR3 sequence: CATSDPLAGAGYEQYF. The CDR3 DNA reads TGTGCCACCAGTGATCCCCTAGCGGGAGCGGGGTACGAGCAGTACTTC.